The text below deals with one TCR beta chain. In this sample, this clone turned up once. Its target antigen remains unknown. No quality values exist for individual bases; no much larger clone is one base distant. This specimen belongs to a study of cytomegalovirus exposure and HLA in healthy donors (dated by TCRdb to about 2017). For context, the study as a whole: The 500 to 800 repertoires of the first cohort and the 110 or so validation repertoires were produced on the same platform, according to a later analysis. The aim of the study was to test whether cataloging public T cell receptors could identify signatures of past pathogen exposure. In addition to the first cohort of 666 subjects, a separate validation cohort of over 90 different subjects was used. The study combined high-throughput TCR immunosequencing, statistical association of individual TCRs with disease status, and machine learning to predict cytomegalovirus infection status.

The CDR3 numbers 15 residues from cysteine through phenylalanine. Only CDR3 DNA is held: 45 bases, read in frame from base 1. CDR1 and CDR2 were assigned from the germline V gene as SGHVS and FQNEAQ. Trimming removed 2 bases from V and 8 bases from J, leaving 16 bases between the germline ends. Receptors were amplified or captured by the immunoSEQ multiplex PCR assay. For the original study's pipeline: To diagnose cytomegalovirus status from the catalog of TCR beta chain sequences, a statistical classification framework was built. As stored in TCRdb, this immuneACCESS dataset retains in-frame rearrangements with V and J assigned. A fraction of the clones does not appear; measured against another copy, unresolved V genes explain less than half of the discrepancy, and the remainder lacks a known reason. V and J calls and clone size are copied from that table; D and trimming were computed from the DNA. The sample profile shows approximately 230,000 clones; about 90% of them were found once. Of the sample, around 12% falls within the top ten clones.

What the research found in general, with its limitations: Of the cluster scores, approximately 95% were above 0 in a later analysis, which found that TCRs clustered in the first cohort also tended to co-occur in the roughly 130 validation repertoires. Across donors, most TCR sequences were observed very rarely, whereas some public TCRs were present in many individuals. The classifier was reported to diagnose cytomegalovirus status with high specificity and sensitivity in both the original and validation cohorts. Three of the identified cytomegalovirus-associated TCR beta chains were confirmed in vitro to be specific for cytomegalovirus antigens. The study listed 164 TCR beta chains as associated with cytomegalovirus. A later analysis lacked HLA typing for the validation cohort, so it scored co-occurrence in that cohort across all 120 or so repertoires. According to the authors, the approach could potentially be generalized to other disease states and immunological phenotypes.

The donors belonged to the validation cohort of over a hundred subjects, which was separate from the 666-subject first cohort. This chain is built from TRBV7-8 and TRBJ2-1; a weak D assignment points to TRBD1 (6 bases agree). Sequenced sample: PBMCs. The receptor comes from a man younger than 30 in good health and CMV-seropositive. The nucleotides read TGTGCCAGCAGCTTACGTCCTCAAGGGGGATATGAGCAGTTCTTC. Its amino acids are CASSLRPQGGYEQFF.